What follows are 25 T cell receptor beta chains derived from one specimen sequenced in a study of cytomegalovirus exposure and HLA in healthy donors. The PCR was carried out with 60 Vbeta primers and 13 Jbeta primers. This table comes from immunoSEQ multiplex PCR, and its TCRdb copy is limited to in-frame clones, with some not included. The sample carries under 200,000 clones, approximately 81% recorded once. Material for sequencing was PBMCs. Receptors originate from a male donor in good health and CMV-seronegative.

The gene calls are TRBV6-4 and TRBJ2-6; 10 bases align to TRBD2. The CDR3 has 16 residues. The junction had 0 bases not matched to a gene; V was cut back by 4 bases and J by 0 bases. From germline, CDR1 is MRHNA and CDR2 SNTAGT. The CDR3 protein is CASSGTSGSGANVLTF. The CDR3 DNA reads as TGTGCCAGCAGTGGGACTAGCGGCTCTGGGGCCAACGTCCTGACTTTC.

The genes are TRBV19 and TRBJ1-5, with 7 bases fitting TRBD1. J was trimmed by 0 bases and V by 6 bases; bases with no gene match: 11. The CDR3 consists of 17 residues. The V gene's germline CDR1 is LNHDA and CDR2 SQIVND (reference sequence). CDR3 nucleotide sequence: TGTGCCAGTAGCCTTTTGACAGGGCACTATAGCAATCAGCCCCAGCATTTT. Translating gives CASSLLTGHYSNQPQHF.

The rearrangement uses TRBV5-1 and TRBJ1-2; weak D call: TRBD1 (6 bases). This CDR3 is built from 13 residues. V was cut by 4 bases and J by 3 bases, with 10 bases left in between. The germline V gene has CDR1 SGHRS and CDR2 YFSETQ. CDR3 sequence: CASSPDSDYGYTF. The CDR3 nucleotides are TGCGCCAGCAGCCCGGACAGCGACTATGGCTACACCTTC.

The V call is TRBV7-3, the J call TRBJ2-2; the match to TRBD2 covers 7 bases. The CDR3 covers 17 residues. With 5 bases clipped from V and 4 bases from J, the junction kept 13 bases outside the gene matches. Germline V gives CDR1 SGHTA, CDR2 FQGTGA. Written as DNA, the CDR3 is TGTGCCAGCAGCCCGAACGGGGGGAGCATTGTCACCGGGGAGCTGTTTTTT. It encodes CASSPNGGSIVTGELFF.

The gene calls are TRBV4-2 and TRBJ1-1; D not certain. From germline, CDR1 is LGHNA and CDR2 YNFKEQ. This CDR3 spans 17 amino acids. V was pared by 0 bases and J by 4 bases, with 18 bases between. CDR3 sequence reads: CASSQEAAHSSGTEAFF. CDR3 DNA sequence: TGTGCCAGCAGCCAAGAGGCGGCCCACTCAAGCGGCACTGAAGCTTTCTTT.

This clone showed up just once. The chain uses TRBV19 and TRBJ1-2; D remains unclear. The CDR3 runs to 13 residues. Per germline, CDR1 LNHDA and CDR2 SQIVND (reference sequence). With 7 bases removed from V and 7 bases from J, the gap between germline ends came to 16 bases. The CDR3 loop is CASTTVMRSGYTF. In DNA form, the CDR3 reads TGTGCCAGTACCACTGTAATGCGGAGTGGCTACACCTTC.

The chain couples TRBV6-4 to TRBJ1-1, with D perhaps matching TRBD1 (6 bases). V gave up 3 bases and J gave up 4 bases, with 9 bases separating them. The CDR3 contains 13 residues. Germline CDR1 and CDR2: MRHNA and SNTAGT. The CDR3 sequence is CASSELGGTEAFF. CDR3 in DNA: TGTGCCAGCAGTGAATTAGGGGGCACTGAAGCTTTCTTT.

This chain uses TRBV5-6 with TRBJ1-2, with 7 bases fitting TRBD1. This CDR3 has 15 amino acids. Germline loops: CDR1 SGHDT, CDR2 YYEEEE. Unmatched junction bases numbered 9, after V lost 4 bases and J lost 3 bases. CDR3 in amino acids: CASSVTAGQDYGYTF. In DNA, the CDR3 is TGTGCCAGCAGCGTAACTGCCGGACAGGACTATGGCTACACCTTC.

The chain combines TRBV19 with TRBJ1-1; D unclear. There are 14 residues in the CDR3. The germline V gene has CDR1 LNHDA and CDR2 SQIVND (reference sequence). Trimming stripped 7 bases from V and 5 bases from J, with 17 bases between. The CDR3 DNA reads TGTGCCAGTAATCCCACCGGGGTCGGAACTGAAGCTTTCTTT. Translation gives CASNPTGVGTEAFF.

This rearrangement joins TRBV18 to TRBJ1-2; tentative D call: TRBD1 (6 bases). Germline V gives CDR1 KGHSH, CDR2 LQKENI. The CDR3 covers 16 residues. The V and J ends lost 3 bases and 0 bases respectively, with 14 bases between them. The CDR3 region has the DNA TGTGCCAGCTCACCTGCCCGACAGGCAGCTAACTATGGCTACACCTTC. Translating it yields CASSPARQAANYGYTF.

This chain uses TRBV5-4 with TRBJ2-1, with 7 bases lining up with TRBD1. Germline CDR1 and CDR2: SGHNT and YYREEE (reference sequence). CDR3 length equals 15 residues. V shed 0 bases and J 2 bases; nucleotides not matched to a gene: 2. DNA for the CDR3: TGTGCCAGCAGCTTGGCGCAGGGGGCCTACAATGAGCAGTTCTTC. Residues: CASSLAQGAYNEQFF.

This clone was seen only a few times. The chain links TRBV5-4 to TRBJ1-1; a weak D match, TRBD1 (5 bases). The CDR3 sequence is 15 residues long. Per germline, CDR1 SGHNT and CDR2 YYREEE (reference sequence). The V and J ends lost 0 bases and 0 bases respectively, with 9 bases between them. Written as DNA, the CDR3 is TGTGCCAGCAGCTTGGCGGGGGTTATGAACACTGAAGCTTTCTTT. Protein product: CASSLAGVMNTEAFF.

Regarding this clone: The junction differs from germline at one of its ends, possibly a read error. The chain has TRBV7-9 and TRBJ2-1; unclear D gene. This CDR3 contains 12 residues. Germline V CDR1 and CDR2: SEHNR, FQNEAQ (reference sequence). This CDR3 reads CSSSHAETLGFF. The CDR3 DNA reads TGTTCCAGCAGCCACGCGGAGACCCTCGGGTTCTTC.

There are a few counts of this clone. The CDR3 sequence is CASSYSGGRENNEQFF. CDR3 nucleotides: TGTGCCAGCAGTTACTCGGGCGGGAGGGAGAACAATGAGCAGTTCTTC. The rearrangement uses TRBV6-5 and TRBJ2-1; 9 bases line up with TRBD2. Germline V gene sequence: CDR1 MNHEY, CDR2 SVGAGI. The CDR3 extends over 16 amino acids. V was pared by 0 bases and J by 5 bases, with 5 bases of the junction left unmatched.

V gene TRBV29-1 combines with J gene TRBJ1-2; TRBD1 matches at 11 bases. J lost 6 bases, V lost 8 bases, and 5 bases had no gene match. The CDR3 contains 12 residues. From germline, CDR1 is SQVTM and CDR2 ANQGSEA. The CDR3 protein is CSPGTGGDGYTF. The CDR3 nucleotides read TGCAGCCCCGGGACAGGGGGGGATGGCTACACCTTC.

The chain links TRBV10-2 to TRBJ1-1; 7 positions match TRBD1. The V gene end was trimmed by 0 bases and the J gene end by 0 bases; junction bases not matched to a gene: 7. Germline V lookup: CDR1 WSHSY, CDR2 SAAADI. The CDR3 length is 17 residues. The CDR3 here is CASSESDWGQLNTEAFF. The CDR3, as DNA: TGCGCCAGCAGTGAGTCGGATTGGGGACAGCTGAACACTGAAGCTTTCTTT.

V is TRBV5-6 and J is TRBJ2-7; the D is unclear. The germline V and J ends were trimmed by 7 bases and 6 bases, with 11 bases remaining between them. The length of the CDR3 is 11 residues. Germline V gives CDR1 SGHDT, CDR2 YYEEEE. Here the CDR3 DNA reads TGTGCCAGCCCCCAGGTCTGCGAGCAGTACTTC. Residues: CASPQVCEQYF.

The chain carries TRBV29-1 and TRBJ2-2; 10 nucleotides agree with TRBD1. The CDR3 has 14 amino acids. Germline V lookup: CDR1 SQVTM, CDR2 ANQGSEA. The trim removed 7 bases at V and 1 base at J, leaving 3 bases unmatched. CDR3 in DNA: TGCAGCGCCTGGGACAGGGGGAACACCGGGGAGCTGTTTTTT. As protein: CSAWDRGNTGELFF.

In its sample, this clone was seen a few times. The rearrangement links TRBV4-1 to TRBJ2-5, with TRBD1 identical over 10 bases. V gave up 4 bases and J gave up 5 bases; unmatched junction bases: 10. The CDR3 totals 16 residues. Germline CDR1 is MGHRA and CDR2 is YSYEKL. Here the CDR3 DNA reads TGCGCCAGCAGCCTTTCCGGGACAGGGGCGATGGAGACCCAGTACTTC. Protein sequence: CASSLSGTGAMETQYF.

This chain links TRBV5-4 with TRBJ1-6, with no clear D. CDR1 SGHNT and CDR2 YYREEE come from the germline V gene (reference sequence). The V and J ends lost 0 bases and 7 bases respectively, with 11 bases between them. This CDR3 has 15 residues. DNA of the CDR3: TGTGCCAGCAGCTTGGGCCGGCCGGGGAATTCACCCCTCCACTTT. It codes for CASSLGRPGNSPLHF.

The CDR3 region is CASSQTSGGYEQYF. As DNA, the CDR3 is TGTGCCAGCAGCCAGACTAGCGGGGGCTACGAGCAGTACTTC. The chain couples TRBV7-6 to TRBJ2-5; TRBD2 aligns across 12 bases. With the DNA end fitting TRBJ2-7 better, the J assignment may be wrong. CDR1 and CDR2 (germline): SGHVS, FNYEAQ. The CDR3 is 14 residues long.

This chain connects TRBV5-6 to TRBJ1-6; D may be TRBD1 (5 bases). V was trimmed by 0 bases and J by 7 bases, leaving 11 bases between them. CDR1 and CDR2 from the germline V gene are SGHDT and YYEEEE. CDR3 size: 15 residues. The CDR3 here is CASSLGQGLNSPLHF. The DNA of the CDR3 is TGTGCCAGCAGCTTGGGGCAGGGCCTAAATTCACCCCTCCACTTT.

The chain has TRBV19 and TRBJ1-6; 8 nucleotides align to TRBD1. Germline V gives CDR1 LNHDA, CDR2 SQIVND (reference sequence). V was clipped by 5 bases and J by 8 bases; unmatched bases: 8. The CDR3 is made up of 15 amino acids. The DNA of the CDR3 is TGTGCCAGTAGTGCCCAGACAGGGGTGGATTCACCCCTCCACTTT. Translating gives CASSAQTGVDSPLHF.

The V gene is TRBV29-1, the J gene TRBJ2-2, with a tentative D call TRBD2 (5 bases). This CDR3 comprises 14 residues. V shed 4 bases and J shed 6 bases, with 15 bases lying between them. Germline V gives CDR1 SQVTM, CDR2 ANQGSEA. DNA of the CDR3: TGCAGCGTTGGTAGGACTGGGTCCGCCGGGGAGCTGTTTTTT. Amino acid sequence: CSVGRTGSAGELFF.

The chain is built from TRBV9 and TRBJ1-1, with D tentatively TRBD1 (5 bases). Trimming removed 0 bases from V and 7 bases from J, with 10 bases in between. Per germline, CDR1 SGDLS and CDR2 YYNGEE. This CDR3 spans 13 amino acids. The CDR3 sequence: CASSVAQGGEAFF. CDR3 coding DNA: TGTGCCAGCAGCGTAGCTCAGGGCGGTGAAGCTTTCTTT.